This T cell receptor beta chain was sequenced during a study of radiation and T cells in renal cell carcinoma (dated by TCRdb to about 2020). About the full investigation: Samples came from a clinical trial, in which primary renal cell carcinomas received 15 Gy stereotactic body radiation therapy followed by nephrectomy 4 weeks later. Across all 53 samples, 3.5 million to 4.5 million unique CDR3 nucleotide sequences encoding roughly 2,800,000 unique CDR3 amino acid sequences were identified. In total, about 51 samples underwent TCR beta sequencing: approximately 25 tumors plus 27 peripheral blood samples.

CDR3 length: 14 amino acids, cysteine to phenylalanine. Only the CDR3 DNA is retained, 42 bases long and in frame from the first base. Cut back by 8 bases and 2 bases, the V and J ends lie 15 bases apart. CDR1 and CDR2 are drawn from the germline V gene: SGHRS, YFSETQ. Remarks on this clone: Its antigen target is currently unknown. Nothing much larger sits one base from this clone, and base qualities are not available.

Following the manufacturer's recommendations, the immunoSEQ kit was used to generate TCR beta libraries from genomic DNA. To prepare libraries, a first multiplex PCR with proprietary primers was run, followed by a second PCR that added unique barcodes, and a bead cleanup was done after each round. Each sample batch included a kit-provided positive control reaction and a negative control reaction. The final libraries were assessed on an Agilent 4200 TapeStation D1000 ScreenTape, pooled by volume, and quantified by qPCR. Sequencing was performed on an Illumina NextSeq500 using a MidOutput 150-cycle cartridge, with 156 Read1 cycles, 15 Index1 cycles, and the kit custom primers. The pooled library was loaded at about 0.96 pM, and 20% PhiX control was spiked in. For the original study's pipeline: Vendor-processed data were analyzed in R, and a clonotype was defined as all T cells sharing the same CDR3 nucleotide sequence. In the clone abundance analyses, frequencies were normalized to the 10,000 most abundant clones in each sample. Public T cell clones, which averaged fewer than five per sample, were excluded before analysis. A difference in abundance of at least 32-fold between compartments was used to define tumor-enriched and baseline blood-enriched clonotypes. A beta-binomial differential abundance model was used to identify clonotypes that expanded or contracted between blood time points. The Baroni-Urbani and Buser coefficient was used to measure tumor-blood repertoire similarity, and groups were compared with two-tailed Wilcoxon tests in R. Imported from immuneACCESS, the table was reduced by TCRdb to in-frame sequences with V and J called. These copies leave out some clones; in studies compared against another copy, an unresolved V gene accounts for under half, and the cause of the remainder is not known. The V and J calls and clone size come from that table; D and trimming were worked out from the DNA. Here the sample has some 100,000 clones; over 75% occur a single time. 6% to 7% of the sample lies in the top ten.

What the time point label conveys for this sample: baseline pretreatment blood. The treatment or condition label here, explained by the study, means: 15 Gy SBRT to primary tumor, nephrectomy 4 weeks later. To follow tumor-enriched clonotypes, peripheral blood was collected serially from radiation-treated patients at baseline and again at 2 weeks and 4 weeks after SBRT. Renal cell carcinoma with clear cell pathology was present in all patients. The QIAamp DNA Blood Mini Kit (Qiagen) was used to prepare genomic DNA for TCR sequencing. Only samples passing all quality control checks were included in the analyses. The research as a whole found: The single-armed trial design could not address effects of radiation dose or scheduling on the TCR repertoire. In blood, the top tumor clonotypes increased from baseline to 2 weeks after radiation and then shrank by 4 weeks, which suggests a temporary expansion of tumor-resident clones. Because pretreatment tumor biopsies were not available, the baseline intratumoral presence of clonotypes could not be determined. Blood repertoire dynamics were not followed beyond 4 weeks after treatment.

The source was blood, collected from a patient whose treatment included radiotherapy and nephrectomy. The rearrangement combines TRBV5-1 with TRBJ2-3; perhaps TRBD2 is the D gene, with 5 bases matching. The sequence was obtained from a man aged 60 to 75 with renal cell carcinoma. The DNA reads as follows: TGCGCCAGTTTTACGGGGTCGATCACAGATACGCAGTATTTT. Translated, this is CASFTGSITDTQYF.